This T cell receptor (beta chain) comes out of a study of cytomegalovirus exposure and HLA in healthy donors. Study context: A previous analysis identified 95 million to 140 million unique TCR beta sequences derived from some 170 million T cells.

The study's findings and limits: In a later analysis, parvovirus B19, influenza, CMV and Epstein-Barr virus appeared linked to several top co-occurrence clusters.

On this clone itself: Its antigen is still unknown.

V lost 4 bases and J lost 4; bases outside the gene matches: 10. Looked up from germline, CDR1 is SGHRS and CDR2 is YFSETQ. The CDR3 has 15 residues. PCR was performed using 60 Vbeta and 13 Jbeta primers. Assay: immunoSEQ multiplex PCR; the TCRdb copy retains only in-frame clones and omits some. Of roughly 200,000 clones listed, about four fifths are singletons. The rearrangement links TRBV5-1 to TRBJ1-1, with 7 bases identical to TRBD1. The sequence derives from a woman aged 18 to 35 in good health and CMV-seronegative. The sequencing input was PBMCs. The CDR3 bases are TGCGCCAGCAGCCCTGGGACAGCCGAAGCCACTGAAGCTTTCTTT. Its protein is CASSPGTAEATEAFF.